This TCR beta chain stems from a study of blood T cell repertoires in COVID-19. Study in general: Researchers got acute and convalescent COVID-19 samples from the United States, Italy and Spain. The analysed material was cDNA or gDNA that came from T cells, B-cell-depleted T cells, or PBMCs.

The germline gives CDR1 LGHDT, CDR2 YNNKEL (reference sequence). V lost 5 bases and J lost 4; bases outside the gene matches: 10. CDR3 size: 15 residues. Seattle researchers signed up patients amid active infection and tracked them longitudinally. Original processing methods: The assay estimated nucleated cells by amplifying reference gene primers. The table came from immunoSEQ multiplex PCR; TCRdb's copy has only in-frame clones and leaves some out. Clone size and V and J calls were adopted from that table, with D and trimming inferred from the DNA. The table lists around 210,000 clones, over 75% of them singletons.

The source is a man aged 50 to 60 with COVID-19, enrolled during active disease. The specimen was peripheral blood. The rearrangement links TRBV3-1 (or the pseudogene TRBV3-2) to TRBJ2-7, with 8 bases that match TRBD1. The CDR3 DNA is TGTGCCAGCAGCGTCCGACAGGGGTCCCCGTACGAGCAGTACTTC. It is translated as CASSVRQGSPYEQYF.